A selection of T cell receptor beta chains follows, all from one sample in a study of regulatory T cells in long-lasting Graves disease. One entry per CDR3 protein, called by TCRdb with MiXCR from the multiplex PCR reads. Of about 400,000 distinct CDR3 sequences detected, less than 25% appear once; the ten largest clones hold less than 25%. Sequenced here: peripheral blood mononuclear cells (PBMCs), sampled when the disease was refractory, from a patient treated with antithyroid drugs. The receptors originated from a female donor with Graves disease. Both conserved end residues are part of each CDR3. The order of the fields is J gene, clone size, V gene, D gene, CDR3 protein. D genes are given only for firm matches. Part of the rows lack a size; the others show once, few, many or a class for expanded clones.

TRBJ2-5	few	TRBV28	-	CASSLYRGRGTQYF
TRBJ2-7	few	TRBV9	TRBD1	CASGEGNRDSIYEQYF
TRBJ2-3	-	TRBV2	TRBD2	CASSSTSGRGKADTQYF
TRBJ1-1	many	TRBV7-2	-	CASSLGSGNTEAFF
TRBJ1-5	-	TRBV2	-	CASRRGPNQPQHF
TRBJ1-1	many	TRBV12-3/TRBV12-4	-	CASSLNGQTNTEAFF
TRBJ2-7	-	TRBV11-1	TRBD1	CASSSTGGFYEQYF
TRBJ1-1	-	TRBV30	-	CAWSSGGRTEAFF
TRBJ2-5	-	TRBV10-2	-	CASSEVVGNLETQYF
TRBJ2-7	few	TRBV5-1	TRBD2	CASSPGDYLGVQYF
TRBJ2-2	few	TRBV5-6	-	CASSLRTNGELFF
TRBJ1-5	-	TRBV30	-	CAWTTDGQPQHF
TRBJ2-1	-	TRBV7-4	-	CASRPGLNPYNEQFF
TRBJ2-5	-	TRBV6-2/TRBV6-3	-	CASSSIGWGETQYF
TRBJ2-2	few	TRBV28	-	CASCRELETGELFF
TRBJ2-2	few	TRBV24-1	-	CATSGEGVGELFF
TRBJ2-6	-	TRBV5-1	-	CASSLRAGLGANVLTF
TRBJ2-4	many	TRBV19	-	CASSRASGPQNIQYF
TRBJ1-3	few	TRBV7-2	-	CASSSDAASGNTIYF
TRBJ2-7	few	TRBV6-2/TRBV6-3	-	CASSYSINYEQYF
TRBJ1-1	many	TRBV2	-	CASGVRGSEAFF
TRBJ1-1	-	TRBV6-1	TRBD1	CASSLLRDSGTEAFF
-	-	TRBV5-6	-	CASSLPGADIQYF
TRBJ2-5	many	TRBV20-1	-	CSARGPPSWGETQYF
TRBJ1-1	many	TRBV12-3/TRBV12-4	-	CASSADSYTEAFF
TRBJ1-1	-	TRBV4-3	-	CASSQVGEGTEAFF
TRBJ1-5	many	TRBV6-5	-	CASRFSGLNQPQHF
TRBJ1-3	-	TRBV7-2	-	CASSTSHRASGNTIYF
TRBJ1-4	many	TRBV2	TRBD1	CASRLQGAEEKLFF
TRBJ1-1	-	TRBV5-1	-	CASSLEPGSMNTEAFF
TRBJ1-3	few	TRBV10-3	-	CAISEDLLGNTIYF
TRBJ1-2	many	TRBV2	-	CASSVGTVQDYGYTF
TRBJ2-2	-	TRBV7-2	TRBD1	CASSFLGGSGELFF
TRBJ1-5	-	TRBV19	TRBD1	CASRGGTGDNQPQHF
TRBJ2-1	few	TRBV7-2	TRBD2	CASSSPSGSSYNEQFF
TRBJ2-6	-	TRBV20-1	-	CSARDYGTGANVLTF
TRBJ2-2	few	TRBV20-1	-	CSARDSGRGTGELFF
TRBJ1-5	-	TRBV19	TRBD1	CARVQGADNQPQHF
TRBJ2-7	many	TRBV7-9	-	CASSLKPGVAEPYEQYF
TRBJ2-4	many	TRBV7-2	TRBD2	CASTPGTSGSWVKNIQYF
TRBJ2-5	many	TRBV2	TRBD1	CASGRNRGRWETQYF
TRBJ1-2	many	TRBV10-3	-	CATLMGLSHGYTF
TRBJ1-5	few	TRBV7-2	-	CASSRAGLGAVQPQHF
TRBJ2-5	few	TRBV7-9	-	CASSLAGTAAKETQYF
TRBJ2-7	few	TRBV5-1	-	CASSRDGGYEQYF
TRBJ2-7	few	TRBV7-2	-	CASSLARAGGGYEQYF